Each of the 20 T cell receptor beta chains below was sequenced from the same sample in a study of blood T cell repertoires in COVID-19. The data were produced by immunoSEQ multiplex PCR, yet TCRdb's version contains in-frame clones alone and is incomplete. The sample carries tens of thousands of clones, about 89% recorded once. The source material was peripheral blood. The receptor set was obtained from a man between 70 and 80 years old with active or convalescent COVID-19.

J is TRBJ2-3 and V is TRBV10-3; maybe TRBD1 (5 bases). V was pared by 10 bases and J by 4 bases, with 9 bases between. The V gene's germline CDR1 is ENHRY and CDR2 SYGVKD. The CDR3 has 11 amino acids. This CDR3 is CATLTADTQYF. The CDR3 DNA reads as TGTGCCACTTTGACAGCAGATACGCAGTATTTT.

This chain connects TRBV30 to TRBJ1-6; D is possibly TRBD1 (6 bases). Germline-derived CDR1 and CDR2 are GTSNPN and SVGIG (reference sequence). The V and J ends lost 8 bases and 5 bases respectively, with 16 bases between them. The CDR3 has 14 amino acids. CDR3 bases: TGTGCCGCACTAAAAGGGGACAATAATTCACCCCTCCACTTT. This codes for CAALKGDNNSPLHF.

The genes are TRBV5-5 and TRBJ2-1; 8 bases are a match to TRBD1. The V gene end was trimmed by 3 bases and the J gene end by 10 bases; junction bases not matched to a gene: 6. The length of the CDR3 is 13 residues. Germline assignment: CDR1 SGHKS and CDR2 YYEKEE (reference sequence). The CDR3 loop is CASSSIQGEEQFF. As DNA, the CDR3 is TGTGCCAGCAGCTCAATACAGGGGGAAGAGCAGTTCTTC.

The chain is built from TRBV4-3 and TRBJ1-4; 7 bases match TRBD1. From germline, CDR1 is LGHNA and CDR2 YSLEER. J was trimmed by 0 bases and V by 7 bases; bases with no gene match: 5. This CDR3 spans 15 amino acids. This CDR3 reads CASKGAAATNEKLFF. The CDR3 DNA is TGCGCCAGCAAGGGGGCAGCTGCAACTAATGAAAAACTGTTTTTT.

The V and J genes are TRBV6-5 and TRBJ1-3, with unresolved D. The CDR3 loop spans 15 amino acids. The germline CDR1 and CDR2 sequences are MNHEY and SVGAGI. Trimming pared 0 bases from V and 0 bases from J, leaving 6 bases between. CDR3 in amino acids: CASSYSPDSGNTIYF. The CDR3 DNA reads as TGTGCCAGCAGTTACTCGCCAGACTCTGGAAACACCATATATTTT.

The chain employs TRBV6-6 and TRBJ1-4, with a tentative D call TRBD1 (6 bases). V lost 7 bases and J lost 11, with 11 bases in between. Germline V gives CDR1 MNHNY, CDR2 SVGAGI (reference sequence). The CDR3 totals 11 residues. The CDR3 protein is CASTFQGKLFF. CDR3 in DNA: TGTGCCAGCACCTTCCAGGGGAAACTGTTTTTT.

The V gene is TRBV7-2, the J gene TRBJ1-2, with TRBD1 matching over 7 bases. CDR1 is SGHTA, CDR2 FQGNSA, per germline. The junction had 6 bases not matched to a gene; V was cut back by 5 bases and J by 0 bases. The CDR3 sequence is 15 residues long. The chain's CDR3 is CASSPDRPPNYGYTF. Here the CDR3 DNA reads TGTGCCAGCAGCCCGGACAGGCCCCCTAACTATGGCTACACCTTC.

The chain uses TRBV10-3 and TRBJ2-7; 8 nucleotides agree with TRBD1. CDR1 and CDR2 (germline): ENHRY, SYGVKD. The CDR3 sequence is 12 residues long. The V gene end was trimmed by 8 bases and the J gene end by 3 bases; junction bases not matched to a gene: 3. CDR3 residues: CAIGGTGYEQYF. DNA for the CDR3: TGTGCCATCGGTGGGACAGGCTACGAGCAGTACTTC.

The CDR3 region is CASRLSGNTIYF. As DNA, the CDR3 is TGTGCCAGCAGACTCTCTGGAAACACCATATATTTT. The chain links TRBV6-5 to TRBJ1-3; D remains unclear. This CDR3 is 12 amino acids long. Trimming removed 6 bases at V and 0 bases at J, with 3 bases between. CDR1 and CDR2 (germline): MNHEY, SVGAGI.

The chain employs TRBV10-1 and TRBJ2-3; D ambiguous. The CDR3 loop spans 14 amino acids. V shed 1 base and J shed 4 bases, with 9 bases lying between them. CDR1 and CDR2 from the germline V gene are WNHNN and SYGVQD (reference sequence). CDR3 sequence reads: CASSEWPSADTQYF. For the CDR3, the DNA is TGCGCCAGCAGTGAGTGGCCTAGTGCAGATACGCAGTATTTT.

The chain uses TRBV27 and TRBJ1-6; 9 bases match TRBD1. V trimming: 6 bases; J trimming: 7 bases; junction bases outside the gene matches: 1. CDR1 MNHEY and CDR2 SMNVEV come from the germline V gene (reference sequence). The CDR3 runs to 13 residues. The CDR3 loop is CASRGQGNSPLHF. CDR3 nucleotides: TGTGCCAGCAGAGGACAGGGGAATTCACCCCTCCACTTT.

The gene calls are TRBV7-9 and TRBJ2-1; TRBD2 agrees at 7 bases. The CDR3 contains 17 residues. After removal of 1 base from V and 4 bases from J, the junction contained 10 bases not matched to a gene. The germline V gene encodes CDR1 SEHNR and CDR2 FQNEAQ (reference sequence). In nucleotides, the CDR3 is TGTGCCAGCAGCTTAGGGGCGGGAGCAGTCCGGTACAATGAGCAGTTCTTC. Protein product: CASSLGAGAVRYNEQFF.

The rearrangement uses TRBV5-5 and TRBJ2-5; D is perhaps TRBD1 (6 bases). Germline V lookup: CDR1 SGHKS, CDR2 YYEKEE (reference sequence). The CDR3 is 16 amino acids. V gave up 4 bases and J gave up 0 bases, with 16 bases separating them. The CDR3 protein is CASSRFSYRDQETQYF. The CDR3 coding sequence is TGTGCCAGCAGCCGTTTTTCCTACAGGGACCAAGAGACCCAGTACTTC.

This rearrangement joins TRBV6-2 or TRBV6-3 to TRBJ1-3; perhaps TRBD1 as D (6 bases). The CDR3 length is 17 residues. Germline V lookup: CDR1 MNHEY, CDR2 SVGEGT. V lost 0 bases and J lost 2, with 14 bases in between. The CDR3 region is CASSYSSRGAAGNTIYF. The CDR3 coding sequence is TGTGCCAGCAGTTACTCGTCCAGGGGCGCCGCTGGAAACACCATATATTTT.

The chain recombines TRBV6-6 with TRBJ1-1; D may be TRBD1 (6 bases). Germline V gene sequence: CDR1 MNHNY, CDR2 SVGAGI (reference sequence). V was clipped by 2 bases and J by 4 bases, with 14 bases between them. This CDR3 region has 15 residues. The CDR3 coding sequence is TGTGCCAGCAGTTACACTCAGGGGCCGGGCACTGAAGCTTTCTTT. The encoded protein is CASSYTQGPGTEAFF.

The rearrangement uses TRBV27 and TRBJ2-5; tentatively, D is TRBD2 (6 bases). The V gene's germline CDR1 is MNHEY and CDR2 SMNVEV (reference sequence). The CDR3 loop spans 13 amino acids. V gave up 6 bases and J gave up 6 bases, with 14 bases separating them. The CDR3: CASSPHGRQTQYF. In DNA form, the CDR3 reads TGTGCCAGCAGCCCCCATGGGAGGCAGACCCAGTACTTC.

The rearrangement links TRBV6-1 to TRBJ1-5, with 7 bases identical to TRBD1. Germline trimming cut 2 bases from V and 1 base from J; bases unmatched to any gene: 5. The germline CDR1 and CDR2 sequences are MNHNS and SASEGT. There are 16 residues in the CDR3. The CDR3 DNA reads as TGTGCCAGCAGTGAATTGACAGGGTTCAGCAATCAGCCCCAGCATTTT. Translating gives CASSELTGFSNQPQHF.

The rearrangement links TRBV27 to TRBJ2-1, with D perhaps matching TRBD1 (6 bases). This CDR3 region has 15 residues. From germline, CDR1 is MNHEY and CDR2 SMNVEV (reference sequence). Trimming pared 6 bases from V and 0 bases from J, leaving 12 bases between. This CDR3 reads CASRQGSGSYNEQFF. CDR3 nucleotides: TGTGCCAGCAGACAGGGATCTGGCTCCTACAATGAGCAGTTCTTC.

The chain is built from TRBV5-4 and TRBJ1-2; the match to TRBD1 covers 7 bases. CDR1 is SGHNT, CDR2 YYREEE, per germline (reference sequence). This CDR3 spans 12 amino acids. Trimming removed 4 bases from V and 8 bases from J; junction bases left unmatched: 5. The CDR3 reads CASSNVTGGYTF. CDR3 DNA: TGTGCCAGCAGCAATGTGACAGGGGGCTACACCTTC.

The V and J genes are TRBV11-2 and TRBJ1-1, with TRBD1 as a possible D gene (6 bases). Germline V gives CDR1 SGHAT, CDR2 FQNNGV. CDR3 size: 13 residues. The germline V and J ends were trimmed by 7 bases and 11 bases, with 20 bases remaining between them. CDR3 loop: CASNAGRLQGAFF. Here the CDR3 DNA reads TGTGCCAGCAACGCGGGCCGTCTTCAGGGGGCTTTCTTT.